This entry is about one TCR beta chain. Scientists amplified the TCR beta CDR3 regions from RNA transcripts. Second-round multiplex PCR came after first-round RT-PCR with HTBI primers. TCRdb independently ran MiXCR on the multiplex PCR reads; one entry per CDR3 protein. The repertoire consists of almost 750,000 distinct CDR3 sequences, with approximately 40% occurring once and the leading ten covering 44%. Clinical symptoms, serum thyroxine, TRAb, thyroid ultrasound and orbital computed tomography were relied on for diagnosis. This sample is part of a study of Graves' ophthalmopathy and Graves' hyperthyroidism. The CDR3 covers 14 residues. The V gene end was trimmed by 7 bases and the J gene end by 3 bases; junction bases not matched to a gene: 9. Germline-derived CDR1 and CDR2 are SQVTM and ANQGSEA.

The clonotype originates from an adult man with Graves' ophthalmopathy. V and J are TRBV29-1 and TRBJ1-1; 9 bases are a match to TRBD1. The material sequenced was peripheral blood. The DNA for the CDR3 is TGCAGCGCTATGGGACAGGGTTTTGACACTGAAGCTTTCTTT. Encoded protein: CSAMGQGFDTEAFF.